This passage covers 29 T cell receptor beta chains from one sample sequenced in a study of T cell repertoires in cytomegalovirus infection. In TCRdb, the reads were re-called with MiXCR into one record per CDR3 protein. The profile shows 450,000 to 550,000 distinct CDR3 sequences, about 42% of them singletons. Their specific antigens are unknown. The sample consisted of cultured PBMCs, taken from culture after CMV antigen stimulation. These receptors all come from a human donor in good health (CMV status not recorded). Some clones in this sample may be carry-over from other donors' samples.

The chain joins TRBV6-1 to TRBJ2-7; no reliable D call. The CDR3 runs 13 residues. Germline V CDR1 and CDR2: MNHNS, SASEGT. Trimming cost V 5 bases and J 6 bases, with 14 bases left between them. The DNA for the CDR3 is TGTGCCAGCAGTCCTCAACACGTTTCCGAGCAGTACTTC. Translating it yields CASSPQHVSEQYF.

This clonotype has a handful of counts. The chain employs TRBV4-2 and TRBJ1-4; weak D call: TRBD1 (6 bases). Germline V gene lookup returns CDR1 LGHNA and CDR2 YNFKEQ. There are 15 residues in the CDR3. Trimming stripped 0 bases from V and 3 bases from J, with 8 bases between. The CDR3 sequence is CASSQDPGANEKLFF. The CDR3, as DNA: TGTGCCAGCAGCCAAGATCCAGGGGCTAATGAAAAACTGTTTTTT.

In this sample, this clonotype turned up once. V gene TRBV10-2 combines with J gene TRBJ1-6; D remains unclear. CDR1 and CDR2 (germline): WSHSY, SAAADI. This CDR3 has 16 amino acids. Trimming pared 5 bases from V and 6 bases from J, leaving 17 bases between. The CDR3 region has the DNA TGCGCCAGCAGTATTGGACTGCTAGTGGTTAATTCACCCCTCCACTTT. Amino acid sequence: CASSIGLLVVNSPLHF.

The table lists this clonotype with a few counts. The CDR3 sequence is CASSTGTSGSASDTQYF. In DNA, the CDR3 is TGTGCCAGCAGCACCGGGACTAGCGGATCCGCGTCGGATACGCAGTATTTT. J is TRBJ2-3 and V is TRBV7-2, with 11 positions matching TRBD2. Losses at the gene ends were 5 bases for V and 6 bases for J; bases not matched to a gene: 13. Germline V CDR1 and CDR2: SGHTA, FQGNSA. The CDR3 spans 17 residues.

This clonotype was counted only a few times. The chain is built from TRBV9 and TRBJ2-4, with 7 bases that match TRBD2. Germline V gene sequence: CDR1 SGDLS, CDR2 YYNGEE. The CDR3 sequence is 14 residues long. V was clipped by 0 bases and J by 6 bases; unmatched bases: 3. As DNA, the CDR3 is TGTGCCAGCAGCGTAGGAGCGGGAAGAAACATTCAGTACTTC. It yields the protein CASSVGAGRNIQYF.

This clonotype was observed a handful of times. Here the CDR3 reads CASSQGTSFYYEQYF. The CDR3 DNA follows: TGTGCCAGCAGTCAAGGGACCTCCTTCTACTACGAGCAGTACTTC. The rearrangement joins TRBV27 to TRBJ2-7, with D possibly called TRBD1 or TRBD2 (5 bases each). CDR1 is MNHEY and CDR2 is SMNVEV in the germline V gene (reference sequence). The CDR3 length is 15 residues. The V end lost 5 bases, the J end lost 3 bases, and 17 bases lay between the germline ends.

This rearrangement joins TRBV2 to TRBJ1-2; D gene uncertain. CDR3 length: 14 amino acids. Germline-derived CDR1 and CDR2 are SNHLY and FYNNEI. V lost 7 bases, J lost 1 base, and 13 bases lay in between. This CDR3 is CASTKERNNYGYTF. The DNA for the CDR3 is TGTGCCAGCACTAAGGAGAGAAATAACTATGGCTACACCTTC.

This clonotype appeared a few times. The chain uses TRBV12-3 or TRBV12-4 and TRBJ2-3; TRBD1 might be the D (6 bases). This CDR3 comprises 15 residues. V lost 1 base and J lost 9, with 17 bases in between. DNA of the CDR3: TGTGCCAGCAGTTTAGTGGACAGTTGGGCAGGCACGCAGTATTTT. Translated: CASSLVDSWAGTQYF.

V is TRBV11-3 and J is TRBJ2-3; D gene ambiguous. CDR1 and CDR2 from the germline V gene are SGHNT and YENEEA. The CDR3 length is 13 residues. The V and J ends lost 4 bases and 5 bases respectively, with 10 bases between them. The CDR3, as DNA: TGTGCCAGCAGCTCGGACCGTCGAGATACGCAGTATTTT. It encodes CASSSDRRDTQYF.

V usage is TRBV2 and J usage is TRBJ1-4; D is uncertain. There are 13 residues in the CDR3. Germline-derived CDR1 and CDR2 are SNHLY and FYNNEI. Trimming stripped 9 bases from V and 0 bases from J, with 8 bases between. The CDR3 DNA is TGTGCCAGTAGGATAACAACTAATGAAAAACTGTTTTTT. It translates to CASRITTNEKLFF. The full variable domain, completed using reference TRBV2 and TRBJ1-4, is EPEVTQTPSHQVTQMGQEVILRCVPISNHLYFYWYRQILGQKVEFLVSFYNNEISEKSEIFDDQFSVERPDGSNFTLKIRSTKLEDSAMYFCASRITTNEKLFFGSGTQLSVL.

This chain joins TRBV28 and TRBJ2-1; possibly TRBD1 or TRBD2 for D (5 bases each). V was cut by 7 bases and J by 0 bases, with 10 bases left in between. There are 14 residues in the CDR3. CDR1 MDHEN and CDR2 SYDVKM come from the germline V gene. The DNA for the CDR3 is TGTGCCAGCAAGTTGGGGGTCTCCTACAATGAGCAGTTCTTC. Translated: CASKLGVSYNEQFF. Using reference TRBV28 and TRBJ2-1 for the parts outside the CDR3, the full variable domain is DVKVTQSSRYLVKRTGEKVFLECVQDMDHENMFWYRQDPGLGLRLIYFSYDVKMKEKGDIPEGYSVSREKKERFSLILESASTNQTSMYLCASKLGVSYNEQFFGPGTRLTVL.

This clonotype appeared a single time. The CDR3 bases are TGTGCCAGCAGCCCGCGGCCCGACCCCTACCTAGAGACCCAGTACTTC. Amino acids: CASSPRPDPYLETQYF. The chain employs TRBV7-9 and TRBJ2-5; D gene uncertain. This CDR3 contains 16 residues. Germline V gene sequence: CDR1 SEHNR, CDR2 FQNEAQ (reference sequence). Between the trimmed V and J ends, which lost 5 bases and 4 bases, there was a span of 20 bases.

The chain is built from TRBV27 and TRBJ1-1; D ambiguous. This CDR3 has 14 amino acids. The V end lost 0 bases, the J end lost 6 bases, and 11 bases lay between the germline ends. Germline V CDR1 and CDR2: MNHEY, SMNVEV (reference sequence). The CDR3: CASSLSRTWPEAFF. The CDR3, as DNA: TGTGCCAGCAGTTTATCGAGGACCTGGCCTGAAGCTTTCTTT.

This chain connects TRBV10-3 to TRBJ2-7; 7 bases fit TRBD1. V shed 3 bases, J shed 3 bases, and the junction held 2 bases outside the gene matches. CDR1 and CDR2 (germline): ENHRY, SYGVKD. The CDR3 length is 13 residues. The CDR3 sequence is CAISEGQDYEQYF. CDR3 sequence (DNA): TGTGCCATCAGTGAAGGACAGGACTACGAGCAGTACTTC.

Only a few counts were recorded for this clonotype. This chain joins TRBV7-2 and TRBJ2-1; the D gene is possibly TRBD2 (6 bases). V lost 2 bases to trimming and J lost 10 bases, with 12 bases between them. CDR1 and CDR2 (germline): SGHTA, FQGNSA. The CDR3 has 13 amino acids. The CDR3 DNA is TGTGCCAGCAGCTTATTCGCGGGGCCGGAGCAGTTCTTC. Its protein product is CASSLFAGPEQFF.

V usage is TRBV7-8 and J usage is TRBJ2-4, with a weak D call TRBD1 (6 bases). The CDR3 totals 16 residues. The ends were cut back, 6 bases at V and 1 base at J, with 16 bases in the middle. Germline CDR1 and CDR2: SGHVS and FQNEAQ. DNA of the CDR3: TGTGCCAGCAGTCCTTGGCCGCAGGGGGCCAAAAACATTCAGTACTTC. This sequence encodes CASSPWPQGAKNIQYF.

V is TRBV5-1 and J is TRBJ2-7, with D possibly being TRBD2 (6 bases). Trimming removed 4 bases at V and 3 bases at J, with 11 bases between. The CDR3 sequence is 13 residues long. Germline CDR1 reads SGHRS; CDR2 reads YFSETQ. The CDR3 loop is CASSPGLLYEQYF. The CDR3 bases are TGCGCCAGCAGCCCGGGACTCCTCTACGAGCAGTACTTC.

V is TRBV7-2 and J is TRBJ2-3, with TRBD2 identical over 8 bases. Germline V gene sequence: CDR1 SGHTA, CDR2 FQGNSA. CDR3 length: 18 residues. V was pared by 5 bases and J by 0 bases, with 13 bases of the junction left unmatched. For the CDR3, the DNA is TGTGCCAGCAGCCGCCTGGGTAGCGGGGCAGCGAGCACAGATACGCAGTATTTT. Translation gives CASSRLGSGAASTDTQYF.

This chain links TRBV2 with TRBJ1-6; TRBD1 agrees at 7 bases. Germline V gene lookup returns CDR1 SNHLY and CDR2 FYNNEI. The CDR3 runs 14 residues. V was clipped by 6 bases and J by 9 bases; unmatched bases: 8. The CDR3 spells CASRGTGASSPLHF. The DNA for the CDR3 is TGTGCCAGCAGAGGAACAGGGGCTTCTTCACCCCTCCACTTT.

The genes are TRBV20-1 and TRBJ1-6; D possibly corresponds to TRBD1 (5 bases). The CDR3 totals 17 residues. With 6 bases removed from V and 0 bases from J, the gap between germline ends came to 18 bases. The V gene's germline CDR1 is DFQATT and CDR2 SNEGSKA (reference sequence). CDR3 protein: CSATRPGLSSYNSPLHF. The CDR3 DNA reads TGCAGTGCCACCCGGCCGGGACTGAGCTCCTATAATTCACCCCTCCACTTT.

This clonotype was counted a few times. The rearrangement joins TRBV7-2 to TRBJ2-1; D not resolved. The V gene's germline CDR1 is SGHTA and CDR2 FQGNSA. The V end was cut by 7 bases, the J end by 0 bases, with 13 bases between. CDR3 length equals 15 residues. The CDR3 loop is CASTSRGSSYNEQFF. The CDR3 DNA follows: TGTGCCAGCACTAGTCGAGGAAGCTCCTACAATGAGCAGTTCTTC.

The rearrangement uses TRBV7-8 and TRBJ2-3; D might be TRBD2 (5 bases). The CDR3 totals 16 residues. From germline, CDR1 is SGHVS and CDR2 FQNEAQ. Trimming shortened V by 3 bases and J by 5 bases, and 18 bases separated the two germline ends. In DNA form, the CDR3 reads TGTGCCAGCAGCTTCATTTCGACGGGGTTCATAGATACGCAGTATTTT. Its protein is CASSFISTGFIDTQYF.

The table lists this clonotype with a few counts. This chain links TRBV28 with TRBJ2-4, with 8 positions matching TRBD1. The ends lost 10 bases at V and 6 bases at J; junction bases unmatched: 8. CDR1 MDHEN and CDR2 SYDVKM come from the germline V gene. The CDR3 spans 13 residues. Written as DNA, the CDR3 is TGTGCCACCCGGACAGGGTGGGGAAACATTCAGTACTTC. Its translation is CATRTGWGNIQYF. The full variable domain, rest sourced from reference TRBV28 and TRBJ2-4, is DVKVTQSSRYLVKRTGEKVFLECVQDMDHENMFWYRQDPGLGLRLIYFSYDVKMKEKGDIPEGYSVSREKKERFSLILESASTNQTSMYLCATRTGWGNIQYFGAGTRLSVL.

This clonotype was counted between two and nine times. The V call is TRBV7-8, the J call TRBJ2-3; D call uncertain. The CDR3 is made up of 13 amino acids. Germline CDR1 is SGHVS and CDR2 is FQNEAQ. Trimming pared 5 bases from V and 5 bases from J, leaving 11 bases between. The CDR3 loop is CASSPLLVDTQYF. In DNA form, the CDR3 reads TGTGCCAGCAGCCCTCTTTTGGTAGATACGCAGTATTTT.

The V and J genes are TRBV28 and TRBJ1-4; 10 bases fit TRBD1. Unmatched junction bases numbered 6, after V lost 6 bases and J lost 8 bases. Germline assignment: CDR1 MDHEN and CDR2 SYDVKM. The CDR3 has 14 residues. The CDR3 DNA reads TGTGCCAGCAGACGGGACAGGGGATGGGAAAAACTGTTTTTT. Translation: CASRRDRGWEKLFF. Full variable domain (rest looked up from reference TRBV28 and TRBJ1-4): DVKVTQSSRYLVKRTGEKVFLECVQDMDHENMFWYRQDPGLGLRLIYFSYDVKMKEKGDIPEGYSVSREKKERFSLILESASTNQTSMYLCASRRDRGWEKLFFGSGTQLSVL.

This clonotype was seen a few times. J is TRBJ1-2 and V is TRBV7-6; a possible D gene is TRBD1 (6 bases). V lost 5 bases, J lost 0 bases, and 22 bases lay in between. The CDR3 runs 18 residues. The germline V gene has CDR1 SGHVS and CDR2 FNYEAQ. The CDR3 protein is CASSRRSGGQGTNYGYTF. As DNA, the CDR3 is TGTGCCAGCAGCCGTAGATCTGGGGGTCAGGGGACTAACTATGGCTACACCTTC.

The rearrangement uses TRBV6-2 or TRBV6-3 and TRBJ2-1; D possibly corresponds to TRBD1 (5 bases). Germline assignment: CDR1 MNHEY and CDR2 SVGEGT. The CDR3 runs 11 residues. Trimming cost V 7 bases and J 9 bases, with 10 bases left between them. CDR3 DNA: TGTGCCAGCACCCAAAGGGGTGAGCAGTTCTTC. It is translated as CASTQRGEQFF.

V gene TRBV5-6 combines with J gene TRBJ2-1, with D maybe TRBD2 (6 bases). With 0 bases removed from V and 7 bases from J, the gap between germline ends came to 11 bases. The CDR3 runs to 14 residues. The germline CDR1 and CDR2 sequences are SGHDT and YYEEEE. The CDR3, as DNA: TGTGCCAGCAGCTTGGTTGGCGGGAAGAATGAGCAGTTCTTC. Its translation: CASSLVGGKNEQFF.

This clonotype was recorded a few times. The chain employs TRBV7-6 and TRBJ2-3; D may correspond to TRBD1 or TRBD2 (5 bases each). V lost 1 base to trimming and J lost 6 bases, with 14 bases between them. Germline values: CDR1 SGHVS, CDR2 FNYEAQ. The CDR3 is 15 amino acids. The CDR3 spells CASSLGDGATDTQYF. In DNA form, the CDR3 reads TGTGCCAGCAGCTTAGGGGACGGAGCTACCGATACGCAGTATTTT.